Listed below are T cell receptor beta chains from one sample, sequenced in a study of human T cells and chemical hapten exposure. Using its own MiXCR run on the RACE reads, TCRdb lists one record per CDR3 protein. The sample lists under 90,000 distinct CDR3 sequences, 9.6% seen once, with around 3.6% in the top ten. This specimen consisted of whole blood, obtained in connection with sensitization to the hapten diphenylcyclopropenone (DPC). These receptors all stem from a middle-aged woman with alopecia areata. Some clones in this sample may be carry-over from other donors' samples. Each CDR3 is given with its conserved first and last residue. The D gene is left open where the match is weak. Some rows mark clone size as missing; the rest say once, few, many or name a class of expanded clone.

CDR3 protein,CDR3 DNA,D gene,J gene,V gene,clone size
CASSYLPATQYF,TGTGCCAGCAGTTACCTACCTGCTACGCAGTATTTT,-,TRBJ2-3,TRBV6-2/TRBV6-3,many
CASSLAPGARGNYGYTF,TGCGCCAGCAGCTTGGCCCCAGGGGCGCGGGGTAACTATGGCTACACCTTC,-,TRBJ1-2,TRBV5-1,many
CASSYWRGQGTDTQYF,TGTGCCAGCAGCTACTGGCGGGGGCAGGGCACAGATACGCAGTATTTT,-,TRBJ2-3,TRBV7-2,many
CASRAQGTVLGQQYF,TGCGCCAGCAGAGCCCAGGGGACAGTCCTTGGACAGCAGTACTTC,TRBD1,TRBJ2-7,TRBV4-3,many
CASNLNTEAFF,TGTGCCAGCAACTTGAACACTGAAGCTTTCTTT,-,TRBJ1-1,TRBV2,many
CASSQHKTRGLAGETDTQYF,TGCGCCAGCAGCCAACATAAGACCCGCGGCCTAGCGGGGGAGACAGATACGCAGTATTTT,TRBD2,TRBJ2-3,TRBV4-3,few
CTTQGRTYEQYF,TGTACTACGCAGGGAAGGACCTACGAGCAGTACTTC,-,TRBJ2-7,TRBV6-5,few
CSARPQGFYEQYF,TGCAGTGCTAGACCACAGGGTTTCTACGAGCAGTACTTC,-,TRBJ2-7,TRBV20-1,-
CSARDSFGEAFF,TGCAGTGCTAGAGATTCGTTCGGTGAAGCTTTCTTT,-,TRBJ1-1,TRBV20-1,many
CASSGGLGIYGYTF,TGTGCCAGCAGTGGGGGCCTGGGGATATATGGCTACACCTTC,-,TRBJ1-2,TRBV12-3/TRBV12-4,many
CASTNPTSTDTQYF,TGTGCCAGCACCAACCCAACTAGCACAGATACGCAGTATTTT,-,TRBJ2-3,TRBV6-6,few
CASSRDRYQETQYF,TGTGCCAGCAGCAGGGACAGATATCAAGAGACCCAGTACTTC,TRBD1,TRBJ2-5,TRBV7-2,-
CASSRLAGGPDTQYF,TGTGCCAGCAGCCGCCTAGCGGGGGGGCCAGATACGCAGTATTTT,TRBD2,TRBJ2-3,TRBV14,-
CASSPGGAGGSYNEQFF,TGTGCCAGCAGTCCCGGAGGAGCGGGGGGGTCCTACAATGAGCAGTTCTTC,TRBD2,TRBJ2-1,TRBV28,few
CASTPGGALTEAFF,TGTGCCAGCACCCCCGGGGGGGCGCTAACTGAAGCTTTCTTT,-,TRBJ1-1,TRBV25-1,-
CASSSPRDGYTF,TGTGCCAGCAGCTCCCCGAGAGATGGCTACACCTTC,-,TRBJ1-2,TRBV7-9,many
CASSPGLAGDNEQFF,TGTGCCAGCAGTCCCGGACTAGCGGGGGACAATGAGCAGTTCTTC,TRBD2,TRBJ2-1,TRBV12-3/TRBV12-4,-
CASSPPGQDEQFF,TGTGCCAGCAGCCCTCCGGGGCAGGATGAGCAGTTCTTC,-,TRBJ2-1,TRBV7-2,-
CASPGTGGNEQYF,TGTGCCAGCCCCGGGACAGGGGGAAACGAGCAGTACTTC,TRBD1,TRBJ2-7,TRBV3-1,many
CASSQAGSGANVLTF,TGCGCCAGCAGCCAAGCCGGCTCTGGGGCCAACGTCCTGACTTTC,-,TRBJ2-6,TRBV4-3,-
CASRAQTSGGNEQFF,TGTGCCAGCAGGGCCCAGACTAGCGGGGGTAATGAGCAGTTCTTC,TRBD2,TRBJ2-1,TRBV2,few
CASSLGTGSNQPQHF,TGTGCCAGCAGCCTGGGGACAGGTTCAAATCAGCCCCAGCATTTT,TRBD1,TRBJ1-5,TRBV12-3/TRBV12-4,many
CSASNPGLGGGHREQFF,TGCAGTGCTTCCAATCCCGGATTGGGGGGGGGCCACCGTGAGCAGTTCTTC,-,TRBJ2-1,TRBV20-1,-
CASSLALRRAYEQYF,TGCGCCAGCAGCTTGGCCCTCCGCAGGGCCTACGAGCAGTACTTC,-,TRBJ2-7,TRBV5-1,many
CACIGAGTYEQYF,TGTGCCTGCATTGGAGCGGGAACCTACGAGCAGTACTTC,TRBD2,TRBJ2-7,TRBV30,few
CSAREQGAGSLYYGYTF,TGCAGTGCTAGAGAACAGGGGGCGGGTAGTCTATACTATGGCTACACCTTC,TRBD1,TRBJ1-2,TRBV20-1,few
CSARLLAGGPNEQFF,TGCAGTGCTAGATTACTAGCGGGGGGCCCCAATGAGCAGTTCTTC,TRBD2,TRBJ2-1,TRBV20-1,few
CASSLPRQGGNQPQHF,TGTGCCAGCAGCTTACCCCGACAGGGAGGCAATCAGCCCCAGCATTTT,TRBD1,TRBJ1-5,TRBV11-3,few
CASSPTDNTYEQFF,TGTGCCAGCAGCCCGACAGACAATACGTATGAGCAGTTCTTC,-,TRBJ2-1,TRBV4-2,many